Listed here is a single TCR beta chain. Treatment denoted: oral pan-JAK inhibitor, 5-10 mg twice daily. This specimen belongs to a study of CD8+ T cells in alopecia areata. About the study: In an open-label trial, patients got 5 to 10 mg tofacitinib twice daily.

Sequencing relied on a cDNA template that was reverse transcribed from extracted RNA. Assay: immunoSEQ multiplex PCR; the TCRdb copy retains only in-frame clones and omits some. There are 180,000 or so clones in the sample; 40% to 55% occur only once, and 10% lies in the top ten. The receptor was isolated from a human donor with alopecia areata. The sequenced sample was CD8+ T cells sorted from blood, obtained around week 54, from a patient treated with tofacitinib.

The CDR3 loop is CSVDQGLGEQFF. CDR3 sequence (DNA): TGCAGCGTTGACCAGGGGTTAGGCGAGCAGTTCTTC. The V and J genes are TRBV29-1 and TRBJ2-1, with D possibly TRBD1 on 6 matching bases. In germline, CDR1 is SQVTM, CDR2 ANQGSEA. V was trimmed by 3 bases and J by 10 bases, leaving 13 bases between them. CDR3 size: 12 residues.